This T cell receptor (beta chain) appears in the sequencing data of a study of identical twins. The CDR3 length is 13 residues. V was pared by 6 bases and J by 5 bases, with 14 bases between. Germline CDR1 LGHDT, CDR2 YNNKEL (reference sequence). TCRdb reprocessed the 5' RACE reads with MiXCR, giving one entry per CDR3 protein. This sample has 450,000 or so distinct CDR3 sequences; approximately 25% occur once, and the top ten carry roughly 3%. The sample was also linked to a second study, of T cells expressing NK-cell markers.

The specimen sequenced was CD4+ T cells sorted from blood. V is TRBV3-1 and J is TRBJ2-7; D unclear. This TCR came from a young woman in good health. The CDR3 region is CASSHARPHEQYF. CDR3 DNA: TGTGCCAGCAGTCACGCCAGGCCCCACGAGCAGTACTTC.